This TCR beta chain was observed in a study of blood T cell repertoires in COVID-19. Here immunoSEQ multiplex PCR was the method, and the copy in TCRdb shows in-frame clones only, minus some. The sample comprises fewer than 200,000 clones, roughly 90% of which are singletons, and 4.5% to 5% rests with the top ten. From germline, CDR1 is SGHRS and CDR2 YFSETQ. The trim removed 0 bases at V and 1 base at J, leaving 9 bases unmatched. The CDR3 length is 17 residues. The receptor was isolated from a man in his thirties or forties with COVID-19, enrolled during active disease. The specimen sequenced was peripheral blood. This chain connects TRBV5-1 to TRBJ2-7; 8 bases line up with TRBD2. The CDR3 loop reads CASSLALGRGDSYEQYF. Here the CDR3 DNA reads TGCGCCAGCAGCTTGGCCCTAGGGCGGGGGGATTCCTACGAGCAGTACTTC.